A single sample is the source of the 14 T cell receptor beta chains below, sequenced in a study of Ad26.COV2.S vaccination and SARS-CoV-2 variants. Profiled with immunoSEQ multiplex PCR; TCRdb holds only in-frame clones, not every one. The data hold approximately 300,000 clones, with around four fifths observed a single time. Treatment indicated: approximately 18 received Ad26.COV2.S at low or high dose, single or two shots; about 5 received placebo; per-sample allocation not given. The investigators took samples on day 63 after the first vaccine or placebo injection. The material was peripheral blood, obtained in a trial of Ad26.COV2.S vaccine versus placebo. These receptor sequences come from a person between 18 and 65 years old who received the Ad26.COV2.S COVID-19 vaccine or a placebo.

The chain carries TRBV10-3 and TRBJ2-3; 11 bases map to TRBD2. V lost 2 bases and J lost 6; bases outside the gene matches: 16. This CDR3 has 19 residues. From germline, CDR1 is ENHRY and CDR2 SYGVKD. CDR3 protein: CAISEVPLTSGGVFDTQYF. Written as DNA, the CDR3 is TGTGCCATCAGTGAGGTCCCACTAACTAGCGGGGGAGTTTTCGATACGCAGTATTTT.

The rearrangement links TRBV5-8 to TRBJ1-6; 9 positions agree with TRBD1. The CDR3 runs 16 residues. Trimming removed 1 base from V and 7 bases from J; junction bases left unmatched: 6. Germline V gene data show CDR1 as SGHTS and CDR2 as YDEGEE. CDR3 in DNA: TGTGCCAGCAGCTTGCTGACGGGGACAGGGAATTCACCCCTCCACTTT. Protein product: CASSLLTGTGNSPLHF. Drawing the rest from reference TRBV5-8 and TRBJ1-6, the complete variable domain is EAGVTQSPTHLIKTRGQQATLRCSPISGHTSVYWYQQALGLGLQFLLWYDEGEERNRGNFPPRFSGRQFPNYSSELNVNALELEDSALYLCASSLLTGTGNSPLHFGNGTRLTVT.

V usage is TRBV2 and J usage is TRBJ1-6; D not certain. V dropped 7 bases and J dropped 9 bases, with 13 bases sitting between them. Germline values: CDR1 SNHLY, CDR2 FYNNEI. The CDR3 extends over 13 amino acids. The CDR3 DNA is TGTGCCAGCAAGGAGGGTGCGCGTTCACCCCTCCACTTT. Amino acid sequence: CASKEGARSPLHF.

V is TRBV30 and J is TRBJ2-5; 7 nucleotides match TRBD1. CDR1 and CDR2 (germline): GTSNPN, SVGIG (reference sequence). CDR3 length: 15 amino acids. The trim removed 5 bases at V and 5 bases at J, leaving 14 bases unmatched. The CDR3 reads CAWAPGTVGVETQYF. The CDR3 DNA is TGTGCCTGGGCGCCCGGGACAGTGGGGGTGGAGACCCAGTACTTC.

The table lists this clone with a count of one. The rearrangement joins TRBV7-9 to TRBJ1-5; TRBD1 agrees at 7 bases. Germline V gives CDR1 SEHNR, CDR2 FQNEAQ (reference sequence). The CDR3 extends over 16 amino acids. The trim removed 0 bases at V and 4 bases at J, leaving 6 bases unmatched. CDR3 nucleotides: TGTGCCAGCAGCTTAGCGGGCAGGGGGGAGAATCAGCCCCAGCATTTT. Protein sequence: CASSLAGRGENQPQHF.

This clone occurred a few times. The chain carries TRBV5-1 and TRBJ1-4; 7 bases are shared with TRBD1. Trimming at V came to 6 bases and at J to 8 bases, leaving 10 bases not matched to a gene. The CDR3 contains 14 residues. Looked up from germline, CDR1 is SGHRS and CDR2 is YFSETQ. The CDR3 loop is CASTLQGFGEKLFF. The DNA of the CDR3 is TGCGCCAGCACCCTACAGGGGTTTGGGGAAAAACTGTTTTTT.

The J gene is TRBJ1-6, the V gene TRBV6-1, with D unclear. The V end was cut by 7 bases, the J end by 10 bases, with 11 bases between. Germline-derived CDR1 and CDR2 are MNHNS and SASEGT. CDR3 length: 12 residues. CDR3 loop: CASTPGESPLHF. DNA of the CDR3: TGTGCCAGCACTCCCGGTGAATCACCCCTCCACTTT.

The chain has TRBV6-5 and TRBJ1-5; D unresolved. V was clipped by 4 bases and J by 0 bases, with 4 bases between them. CDR3 length: 13 residues. Germline V gives CDR1 MNHEY, CDR2 SVGAGI. CDR3 amino acids: CASSLNSNQPQHF. For the CDR3, the DNA is TGTGCCAGCAGTTTAAATAGCAATCAGCCCCAGCATTTT.

The chain recombines TRBV2 with TRBJ2-5; D remains unclear. CDR1 and CDR2 (germline): SNHLY, FYNNEI. The CDR3 extends over 15 amino acids. V was cut by 2 bases and J by 1 base, with 11 bases left in between. CDR3 sequence (DNA): TGTGCCAGCAGTGAATCCGCTACGCGCCAAGAGACCCAGTACTTC. This encodes CASSESATRQETQYF.

This chain joins TRBV7-2 and TRBJ1-3, with TRBD1 matching over 7 bases. Germline CDR1 SGHTA, CDR2 FQGNSA. This CDR3 has 17 residues. V trimming: 0 bases; J trimming: 1 base; junction bases outside the gene matches: 6. Here the CDR3 DNA reads TGTGCCAGCAGCTTAGCGGCAGGGGGTTTATCTGGAAACACCATATATTTT. Residues: CASSLAAGGLSGNTIYF. Based on the CDR3 plus reference TRBV7-2 and TRBJ1-3, the full variable domain is GAGVSQSPSNKVTEKGKDVELRCDPISGHTALYWYRQSLGQGLEFLIYFQGNSAPDKSGLPSDRFSAERTGGSVSTLTIQRTQQEDSAVYLCASSLAAGGLSGNTIYFGEGSWLTVV.

This clone was observed a single time. This chain links TRBV30 with TRBJ2-1; 11 bases match TRBD2. This CDR3 is 17 amino acids long. From germline, CDR1 is GTSNPN and CDR2 SVGIG (reference sequence). V lost 3 bases to trimming and J lost 0 bases; unmatched junction nucleotides: 7. CDR3 residues: CAWRVNSGGASYNEQFF. The CDR3 coding sequence is TGTGCCTGGAGGGTAAATAGCGGGGGGGCCTCCTACAATGAGCAGTTCTTC.

The V and J genes are TRBV9 and TRBJ1-1; weak D call: TRBD1 (5 bases). The CDR3 spans 15 residues. In germline, CDR1 is SGDLS, CDR2 YYNGEE. V lost 0 bases, J lost 0 bases, and 9 bases lay in between. This CDR3 reads CASSVGWGMNTEAFF. DNA for the CDR3: TGTGCCAGCAGCGTAGGTTGGGGCATGAACACTGAAGCTTTCTTT.

About this clone itself: Other DNA sequences in the sample encode the same CDR3. The V and J genes are TRBV7-3 and TRBJ1-1; 9 nucleotides match TRBD1. Germline V gene lookup returns CDR1 SGHTA and CDR2 FQGTGA. Trimming took 2 bases from V and 5 from J; bases not matched to a gene: 0. The CDR3 extends over 13 amino acids. DNA for the CDR3: TGTGCCAGCAGCTTAGGACAGGGGACTGAAGCTTTCTTT. The encoded protein is CASSLGQGTEAFF.

The rearrangement uses TRBV5-1 and TRBJ2-5; D unresolved. Germline CDR1 reads SGHRS; CDR2 reads YFSETQ. V was trimmed by 1 base and J by 2 bases, leaving 9 bases between them. The CDR3 sequence is 14 residues long. The CDR3 DNA reads TGCGCCAGCAGCTTGTATTCAGAACAAGAGACCCAGTACTTC. This codes for CASSLYSEQETQYF.